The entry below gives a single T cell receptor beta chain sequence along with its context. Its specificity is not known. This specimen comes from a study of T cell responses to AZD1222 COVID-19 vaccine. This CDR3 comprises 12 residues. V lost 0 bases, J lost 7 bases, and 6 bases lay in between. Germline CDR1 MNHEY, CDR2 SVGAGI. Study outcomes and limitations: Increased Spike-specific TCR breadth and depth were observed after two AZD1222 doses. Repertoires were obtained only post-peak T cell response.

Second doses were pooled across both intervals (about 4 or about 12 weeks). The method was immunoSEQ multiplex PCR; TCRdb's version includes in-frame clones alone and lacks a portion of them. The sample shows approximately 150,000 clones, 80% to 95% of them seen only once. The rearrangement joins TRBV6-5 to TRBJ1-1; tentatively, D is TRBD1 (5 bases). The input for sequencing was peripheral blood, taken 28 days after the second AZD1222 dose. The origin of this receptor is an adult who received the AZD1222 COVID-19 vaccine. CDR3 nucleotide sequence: TGTGCCAGCAGTTACTCGGGGGGTGAAGCTTTCTTT. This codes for CASSYSGGEAFF.